This TCR beta chain is drawn from a study of regulatory T cells in long-lasting Graves disease. Time point given: newly diagnosed GD, antithyroid drugs for less than 3 months. RNA isolated from PBMCs was used to make the TCR library. Arm-PCR of CDR3 regions with iRepertoire HTBI primers generated TCR beta libraries. Each CDR3 protein gets one entry after TCRdb re-called the multiplex PCR reads with MiXCR. The table records under 450,000 distinct CDR3 sequences, 15% to 20% of them present only once. The CDR3 covers 12 residues. Between the trimmed V and J ends, which lost 2 bases and 8 bases, there was a span of 7 bases. CDR1 MNHNS and CDR2 SASEGT come from the germline V gene. These sequences were also reported in another study, on T cells in Graves' hyperthyroidism and ophthalmopathy.

The sample consisted of peripheral blood mononuclear cells (PBMCs), taken at new diagnosis, from a patient treated with antithyroid drugs. This receptor was identified in a woman between 18 and 29 years old with Graves disease. The chain has TRBV6-1 and TRBJ2-1; D remains ambiguous. CDR3 nucleotides: TGTGCCAGCAGTGAATTTTTGGATGAGCAGTTCTTC. As protein: CASSEFLDEQFF.